The 6 T cell receptor beta chains listed next were all sequenced from one sample in a study of blood T cell repertoires in COVID-19. The table came from immunoSEQ multiplex PCR; TCRdb's copy has only in-frame clones and leaves some out. Among a few hundred thousand clones, around nine tenths were seen once, and the ten largest hold 1.2% to 1.5%. Input material: peripheral blood. These receptors all stem from a man of 80 years or more with acute or convalescent COVID-19.

The V gene is TRBV5-8, the J gene TRBJ2-1; D unclear. The germline CDR1 and CDR2 sequences are SGHTS and YDEGEE. Trimming took off 2 bases at V and 7 bases at J, with 4 bases between the two ends. The CDR3 consists of 11 residues. The CDR3 loop is CASSFVNEQFF. DNA of the CDR3: TGTGCCAGCAGCTTCGTAAATGAGCAGTTCTTC.

This chain links TRBV6-2 or TRBV6-3 with TRBJ2-1; 11 bases agree with TRBD1. The CDR3 covers 14 residues. V lost 5 bases to trimming and J lost 5 bases; unmatched junction nucleotides: 2. Germline V gene lookup returns CDR1 MNHEY and CDR2 SVGEGT. The CDR3 coding sequence is TGTGCCAGCAGTCCGGGACAGGGGGACAATGAGCAGTTCTTC. Protein sequence: CASSPGQGDNEQFF.

This clone was seen only once. The J gene is TRBJ1-4, the V gene TRBV4-2; unclear D gene. This CDR3 has 13 residues. The V gene's germline CDR1 is LGHNA and CDR2 YNFKEQ. Trimming took 6 bases from V and 0 from J, leaving 5 bases between them. CDR3 coding DNA: TGTGCCAGCAGGTTTACAACTAATGAAAAACTGTTTTTT. It yields the protein CASRFTTNEKLFF.

The rearrangement links TRBV10-3 to TRBJ2-1; TRBD1 matches at 11 bases. The CDR3 covers 18 residues. J was trimmed by 3 bases and V by 0 bases; bases with no gene match: 7. CDR1 is ENHRY and CDR2 is SYGVKD in the germline V gene. The CDR3 DNA reads TGTGCCATCAGTGAGTCGTTGGACAGGGGGCGTCACTACAATGAGCAGTTCTTC. Residues: CAISESLDRGRHYNEQFF.

The V and J genes are TRBV7-9 and TRBJ1-2; D is unclear. V lost 0 bases, J lost 7 bases, and 12 bases lay in between. Germline V gene lookup returns CDR1 SEHNR and CDR2 FQNEAQ (reference sequence). CDR3 length: 14 amino acids. The CDR3 DNA reads as TGTGCCAGCAGCTTAGCGCTGGAGGGCTTTGGCTACACCTTC. The encoded protein is CASSLALEGFGYTF.

The J gene is TRBJ1-6, the V gene TRBV6-2 or TRBV6-3; D perhaps matches TRBD1 (5 bases). Between the trimmed V and J ends, which lost 2 bases and 5 bases, there was a span of 10 bases. The length of the CDR3 is 15 residues. Germline V lookup: CDR1 MNHEY, CDR2 SVGEGT. DNA of the CDR3: TGTGCCAGCAGTTACGTAGGGGTTCATAATTCACCCCTCCACTTT. Its translation: CASSYVGVHNSPLHF.